This entry describes one T cell receptor (beta chain). A single record per CDR3 protein comes from TCRdb applying MiXCR to the RT-PCR reads. Among about 570,000 distinct CDR3 sequences listed, 10% to 12% were seen once. This specimen belongs to a study of response to subunit inactivated influenza vaccine. The V end lost 4 bases, the J end lost 1 base, and 13 bases lay between the germline ends. Germline CDR1 is LGHDT and CDR2 is YNNKEL (reference sequence). The CDR3 is made up of 15 amino acids. The sample was also linked to a second study, of T cells expressing NK-cell markers. That paper adds: Synthesis of TCR beta cDNA relied on 5'RACE template switching carrying UMIs. NKG2C+ dominant clonotypes from roughly 6 donors made up about 1.0-7.5% of CD8+ T cells. Four of the donors also had these clonotypes leading their CD3+CD56-NKG2C+ fraction.

This receptor was obtained from a man aged 50 to 59 who received an inactivated influenza vaccine. The source material was PBMCs from blood, sampled on the day of vaccination. The chain combines TRBV3-1 with TRBJ2-5, with D unresolved. The CDR3 DNA reads as TGTGCCAGCAGCCCGACCCCCTCTACCCAAGAGACCCAGTACTTC. Its protein is CASSPTPSTQETQYF.